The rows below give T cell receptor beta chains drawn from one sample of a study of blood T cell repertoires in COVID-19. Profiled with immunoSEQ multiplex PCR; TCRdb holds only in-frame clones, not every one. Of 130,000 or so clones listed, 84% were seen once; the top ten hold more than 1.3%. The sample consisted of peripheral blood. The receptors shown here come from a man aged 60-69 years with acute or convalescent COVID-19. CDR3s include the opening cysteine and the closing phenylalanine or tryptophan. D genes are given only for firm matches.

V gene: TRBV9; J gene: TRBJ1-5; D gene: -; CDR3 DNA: TGTGCCAGCAGCGGGGGTAGCGACAATCAGCCCCAGCATTTT; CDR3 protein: CASSGGSDNQPQHF
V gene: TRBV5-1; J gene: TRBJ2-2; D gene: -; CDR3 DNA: TGCGCCAGCAGCTTGGCCCAGTTTAACACCGGGGAGCTGTTTTTT; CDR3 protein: CASSLAQFNTGELFF
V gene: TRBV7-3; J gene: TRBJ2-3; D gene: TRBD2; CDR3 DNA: TGTGCCAGCAGCTTATGGACTAGCGGGAGGGCAGATACGCAGTATTTT; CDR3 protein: CASSLWTSGRADTQYF
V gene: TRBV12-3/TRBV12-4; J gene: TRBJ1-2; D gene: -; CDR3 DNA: TGTGCCAGCACTTTGAGGGGGTATGGCTACACCTTC; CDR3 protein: CASTLRGYGYTF
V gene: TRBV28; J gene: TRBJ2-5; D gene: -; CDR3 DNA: TGTGCCAGTTCGTCTTTTGAGACCCAGTACTTC; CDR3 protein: CASSSFETQYF
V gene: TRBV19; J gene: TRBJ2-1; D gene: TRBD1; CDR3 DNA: TGTGCCAGTAGAACCGGGACAGGGGCCCCTGAGCAGTTCTTC; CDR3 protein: CASRTGTGAPEQFF
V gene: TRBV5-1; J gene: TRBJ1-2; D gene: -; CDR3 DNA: TGCGCCAGCAGCTTGGGGGCAGGGGACGGTCACTATGGCTACACCTTC; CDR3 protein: CASSLGAGDGHYGYTF
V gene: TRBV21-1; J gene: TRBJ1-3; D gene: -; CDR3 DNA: TGTGCCGGCTCTTGGCGGGGAGATAGCACCATATATTTT; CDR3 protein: CAGSWRGDSTIYF
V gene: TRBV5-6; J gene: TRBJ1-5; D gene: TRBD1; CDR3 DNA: TGTGCCAGCAGCCAACAGGGGGCTCGACAGCCCCAGCATTTT; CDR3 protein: CASSQQGARQPQHF
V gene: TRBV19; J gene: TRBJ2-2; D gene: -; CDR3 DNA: TGTGCCAGTAGTATAGATCTACTGAACACCGGGGAGCTGTTTTTT; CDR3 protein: CASSIDLLNTGELFF
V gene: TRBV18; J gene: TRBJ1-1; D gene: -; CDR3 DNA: TGTGCCAGCTCACCACGGGGCGGGGAGACTGAAGCTTTCTTT; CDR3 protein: CASSPRGGETEAFF